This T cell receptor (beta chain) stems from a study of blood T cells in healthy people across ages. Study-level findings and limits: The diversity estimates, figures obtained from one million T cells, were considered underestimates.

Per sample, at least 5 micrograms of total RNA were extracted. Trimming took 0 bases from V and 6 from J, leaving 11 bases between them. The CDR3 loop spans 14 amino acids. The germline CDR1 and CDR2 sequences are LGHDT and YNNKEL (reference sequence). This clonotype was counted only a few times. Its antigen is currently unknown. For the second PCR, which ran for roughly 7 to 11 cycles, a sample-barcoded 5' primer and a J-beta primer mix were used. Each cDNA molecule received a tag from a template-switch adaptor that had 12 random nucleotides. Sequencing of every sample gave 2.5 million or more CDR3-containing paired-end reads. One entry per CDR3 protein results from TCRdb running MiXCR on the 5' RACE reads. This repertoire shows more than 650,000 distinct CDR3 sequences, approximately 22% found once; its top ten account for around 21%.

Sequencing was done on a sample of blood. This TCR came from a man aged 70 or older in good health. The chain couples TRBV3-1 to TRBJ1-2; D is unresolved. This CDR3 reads CASSQDTRIDGYTF. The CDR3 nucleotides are TGTGCCAGCAGCCAAGATACCAGAATCGATGGCTACACCTTC.